This T cell receptor (beta chain) was recovered during a study of T cell responses to AZD1222 COVID-19 vaccine. J was trimmed by 0 bases and V by 3 bases; bases with no gene match: 5. Germline CDR1 and CDR2: ENHRY and SYGVKD. This CDR3 comprises 17 residues. The method was immunoSEQ multiplex PCR; TCRdb's version includes in-frame clones alone and lacks a portion of them. This sample has 100,000 or so clones, with 65% to 90% found just once. This rearrangement joins TRBV10-3 to TRBJ2-2, with 9 bases identical to TRBD1. The TCR comes from an adult in good health. The material sequenced was peripheral blood, taken on day 0 of AZD1222 vaccination. DNA for the CDR3: TGTGCCATCAGTGATGGACAGGGGAACGCGAACACCGGGGAGCTGTTTTTT. This encodes CAISDGQGNANTGELFF.